This T cell receptor (beta chain) originates from a study of shared clonotypes between healthy human individuals. Trimming removed 0 bases from V and 4 bases from J; junction bases left unmatched: 3. Germline V lookup: CDR1 SGDLS, CDR2 YYNGEE. The CDR3 is 15 amino acids. This table comes from immunoSEQ multiplex PCR, and its TCRdb copy is limited to in-frame clones, with some not included. Among more than 2,000,000 clones, approximately 93% were seen once, and the ten largest hold 0.35% to 0.45%. To note about this clone: At the DNA level, this CDR3 is encoded by other sequences in the same sample as well.

Material for sequencing was naive CD4+ T cells from PBMCs. Subset described: CD45RA+ positively selected. The TCR comes from a man aged 18 to 30 in good health. Some clones in this sample may be carry-over from other donors' samples. This chain links TRBV9 with TRBJ2-3; 9 nucleotides match TRBD1. In DNA, the CDR3 is TGTGCCAGCAGCGTAGGGGGACAGGGCCCAGATACGCAGTATTTT. Amino acid sequence: CASSVGGQGPDTQYF.